The rows below give T cell receptor beta chains drawn from one sample of a study of radiotherapy plus CTLA-4 blockade in lung cancer. The repertoire was sequenced with immunoSEQ multiplex PCR; TCRdb's copy has only in-frame clones and lacks some. The sample consists of around 85,000 clones, about 86% of them appearing once. Source: peripheral blood, taken from a patient treated with radiotherapy plus ipilimumab. These receptors were obtained from a human donor with non-small cell lung cancer who had a partial response to radiotherapy plus ipilimumab. Each CDR3 is given with its conserved first and last residue. The D gene is left open where the match is weak. Rows give clone size only sometimes, using once, few, many, or a class for an expanded clone.

CDR3: CASSRPGKGGYTF; DNA: TGTGCCAGCAGCCGCCCCGGGAAGGGAGGCTACACCTTC; D: .; size: once; V: TRBV28; length: 13; J: TRBJ1-2
CDR3: CAWSLQGPVEQFF; DNA: TGTGCCTGGAGCCTACAGGGGCCCGTTGAGCAGTTCTTC; D: TRBD1; size: .; V: TRBV30; length: 13; J: TRBJ2-1
CDR3: CASRGMGGGYGNTIYF; DNA: TGTGCCAGCAGAGGGATGGGGGGAGGATATGGAAACACCATATATTTT; D: .; size: .; V: TRBV28; length: 16; J: TRBJ1-3
CDR3: CASSVEGTDTQYF; DNA: TGTGCCAGCAGCGTGGAGGGCACAGATACGCAGTATTTT; D: .; size: .; V: TRBV2; length: 13; J: TRBJ2-3
CDR3: CASSSQGTGFSYEQYF; DNA: TGTGCCAGCTCATCGCAAGGGACAGGCTTCTCCTACGAGCAGTACTTC; D: TRBD1; size: .; V: TRBV18; length: 16; J: TRBJ2-7
CDR3: CASSFIGRGFQETQYF; DNA: TGTGCCAGCAGTTTTATCGGACGGGGATTCCAAGAGACCCAGTACTTC; D: .; size: .; V: TRBV28; length: 16; J: TRBJ2-5
CDR3: CASSQDGTFTDTQYF; DNA: TGCGCCAGCAGCCAAGATGGGACTTTCACAGATACGCAGTATTTT; D: .; size: .; V: TRBV4-1; length: 15; J: TRBJ2-3
CDR3: CASSIPRTASSYNEQFF; DNA: TGTGCCAGTAGTATACCCCGGACAGCGAGCTCCTACAATGAGCAGTTCTTC; D: .; size: .; V: TRBV19; length: 17; J: TRBJ2-1
CDR3: CASSYSAGIKNEKLFF; DNA: TGTGCCAGCAGTTACTCTGCAGGAATAAAAAATGAAAAACTGTTTTTT; D: .; size: .; V: TRBV6-6; length: 16; J: TRBJ1-4
CDR3: CASSFATGEHSPLHF; DNA: TGTGCCAGCAGTTTTGCTACAGGGGAACATTCACCCCTCCACTTT; D: TRBD1; size: once; V: TRBV5-5; length: 15; J: TRBJ1-6
CDR3: CASSIGLAGAGTDTQYF; DNA: TGTGCCAGCAGCATAGGACTAGCGGGAGCAGGAACAGATACGCAGTATTTT; D: TRBD2; size: .; V: TRBV6-4; length: 17; J: TRBJ2-3
CDR3: CASSTRQGARFYGYTF; DNA: TGTGCCAGCAGCACCAGACAGGGGGCGCGCTTCTATGGCTACACCTTC; D: .; size: .; V: TRBV21-1; length: 16; J: TRBJ1-2
CDR3: CATGTGRSGNTIYF; DNA: TGTGCCACTGGGACAGGGCGATCTGGAAACACCATATATTTT; D: TRBD1; size: .; V: TRBV9; length: 14; J: TRBJ1-3
CDR3: CASSTGTHNEKLFF; DNA: TGTGCCAGCAGCACCGGGACACACAATGAAAAACTGTTTTTT; D: .; size: .; V: TRBV9; length: 14; J: TRBJ1-4
CDR3: CASSLTGTNTEAFF; DNA: TGTGCCAGCAGCCTCACAGGGACGAACACTGAAGCTTTCTTT; D: .; size: .; V: TRBV6-6; length: 14; J: TRBJ1-1
CDR3: CASSMAGVRNQPQHF; DNA: TGTGCCAGTAGTATGGCCGGGGTTCGCAATCAGCCCCAGCATTTT; D: .; size: .; V: TRBV19; length: 15; J: TRBJ1-5
CDR3: CSASIASEQYF; DNA: TGCAGTGCTAGTATAGCTTCGGAGCAGTACTTC; D: .; size: .; V: TRBV20-1; length: 11; J: TRBJ2-7
CDR3: CSVVVQGMAGYTF; DNA: TGCAGCGTTGTAGTACAGGGCATGGCTGGCTACACCTTC; D: .; size: .; V: TRBV29-1; length: 13; J: TRBJ1-2
CDR3: CASSPRAASGSLNEQFF; DNA: TGTGCCAGCTCACCACGTGCGGCTAGCGGGAGTTTGAATGAGCAGTTCTTC; D: TRBD2; size: once; V: TRBV18; length: 17; J: TRBJ2-1
CDR3: CATSREKGNYGYTF; DNA: TGTGCCACCAGCAGAGAAAAGGGGAACTATGGCTACACCTTC; D: .; size: .; V: TRBV15; length: 14; J: TRBJ1-2
CDR3: CSVVRFTEAFF; DNA: TGCAGCGTTGTCAGGTTCACTGAAGCTTTCTTT; D: .; size: .; V: TRBV29-1; length: 11; J: TRBJ1-1
CDR3: CASRIAGEPFEQYF; DNA: TGTGCCAGCAGAATAGCGGGAGAACCTTTCGAGCAGTACTTC; D: TRBD2; size: .; V: TRBV28; length: 14; J: TRBJ2-7
CDR3: CASSPGTPNQPQHF; DNA: TGCGCCAGCAGCCCCGGGACTCCCAATCAGCCCCAGCATTTT; D: .; size: .; V: TRBV4-1; length: 14; J: TRBJ1-5
CDR3: CSVEPGETQYF; DNA: TGCAGCGTGGAACCGGGGGAGACCCAGTACTTC; D: .; size: .; V: TRBV29-1; length: 11; J: TRBJ2-5
CDR3: CATSRPAGIEAFF; DNA: TGTGCCACCAGCAGACCCGCAGGGATTGAAGCTTTCTTT; D: .; size: .; V: TRBV15; length: 13; J: TRBJ1-1
CDR3: CASSLAGSSNYGYTF; DNA: TGTGCCAGCAGCTTGGCAGGGTCCTCTAACTATGGCTACACCTTC; D: .; size: .; V: TRBV5-5; length: 15; J: TRBJ1-2
CDR3: CASSLVVPGFSGANVLTF; DNA: TGTGCCAGCAGCTTGGTCGTCCCGGGATTCTCTGGGGCCAACGTCCTGACTTTC; D: .; size: once; V: TRBV5-6; length: 18; J: TRBJ2-6
CDR3: CASSLNPAGSGNTIYF; DNA: TGTGCCAGCAGCTTAAATCCAGCGGGCTCTGGAAACACCATATATTTT; D: .; size: once; V: TRBV7-6; length: 16; J: TRBJ1-3
CDR3: CASSGQGAGNTEAFF; DNA: TGCGCCAGCAGCGGACAGGGGGCAGGGAACACTGAAGCTTTCTTT; D: TRBD1; size: .; V: TRBV5-1; length: 15; J: TRBJ1-1
CDR3: CASSLEGAGQPQHF; DNA: TGTGCCAGCAGCTTAGAGGGGGCTGGTCAGCCCCAGCATTTT; D: TRBD1; size: .; V: TRBV7-9; length: 14; J: TRBJ1-5
CDR3: CASSVLAGGPVEQFF; DNA: TGCGCCAGCAGCGTACTAGCGGGAGGGCCCGTTGAGCAGTTCTTC; D: TRBD2; size: .; V: TRBV5-1; length: 15; J: TRBJ2-1
CDR3: CASSGGTSVQETQYF; DNA: TGCGCCAGCAGCGGAGGGACTAGCGTTCAAGAGACCCAGTACTTC; D: TRBD2; size: .; V: TRBV5-1; length: 15; J: TRBJ2-5
CDR3: CASSLTATANSGANVLTF; DNA: TGTGCCAGCAGCTTAACGGCAACAGCTAATTCTGGGGCCAACGTCCTGACTTTC; D: .; size: .; V: TRBV7-3; length: 18; J: TRBJ2-6
CDR3: CASSTQGRGTEAFF; DNA: TGTGCCAGCAGTACACAGGGGAGAGGGACTGAAGCTTTCTTT; D: TRBD1; size: .; V: TRBV27; length: 14; J: TRBJ1-1
CDR3: CASSVTGVNTEAFF; DNA: TGTGCCAGCAGCGTGACAGGTGTTAACACTGAAGCTTTCTTT; D: .; size: .; V: TRBV7-9; length: 14; J: TRBJ1-1
CDR3: CASTSGTDYGYTF; DNA: TGTGCCAGCACCTCCGGGACAGACTATGGCTACACCTTC; D: TRBD1; size: .; V: TRBV6-5; length: 13; J: TRBJ1-2
CDR3: CASSLDGGVGNIQYF; DNA: TGTGCCAGCAGCTTAGACGGGGGGGTGGGCAACATTCAGTACTTC; D: TRBD2; size: .; V: TRBV7-2; length: 15; J: TRBJ2-4